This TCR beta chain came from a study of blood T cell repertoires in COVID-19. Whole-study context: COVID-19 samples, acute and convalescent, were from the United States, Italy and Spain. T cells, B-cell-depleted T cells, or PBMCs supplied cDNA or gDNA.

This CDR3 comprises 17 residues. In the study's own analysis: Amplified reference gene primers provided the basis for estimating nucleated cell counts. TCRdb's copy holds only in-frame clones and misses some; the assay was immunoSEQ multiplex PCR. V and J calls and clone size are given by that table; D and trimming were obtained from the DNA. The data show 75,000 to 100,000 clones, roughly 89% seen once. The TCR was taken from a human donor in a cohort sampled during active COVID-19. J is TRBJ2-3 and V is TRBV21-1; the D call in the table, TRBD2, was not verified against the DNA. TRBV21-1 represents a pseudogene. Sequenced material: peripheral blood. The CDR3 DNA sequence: TGTGCCAGCAGCAAAACCGGGACTAGCGGGTTCTCAGATACGCAGTATTTT. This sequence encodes CASSKTGTSGFSDTQYF.